The clone carrying this TCR beta chain was detected a few times. CDR3 length equals 13 residues. V was pared by 2 bases and J by 12 bases, with 16 bases between. Germline V lookup: CDR1 LGHNA, CDR2 YSLEER. It was RNA transcripts that yielded the amplified TCR beta CDR3 regions. The HTBI primer set was used in a first-round RT-PCR of the TCR CDR3. TCRdb fed the multiplex PCR reads into MiXCR, producing one record per CDR3 protein. The table has 550,000 to 850,000 distinct CDR3 sequences, around a sixth seen once. This sample was taken from a study of T cells in Graves' hyperthyroidism and ophthalmopathy.

The clonotype originates from a woman in her 50s with Graves' hyperthyroidism that later progressed to Graves' ophthalmopathy. V and J are TRBV4-3 and TRBJ2-5; possibly TRBD1 for D (6 bases). Sequenced input: blood. CDR3 in DNA: TGCGCCAGCAGCCAACAACAGGGCCTTGGGGAGTACTTC. Amino acid sequence: CASSQQQGLGEYF.